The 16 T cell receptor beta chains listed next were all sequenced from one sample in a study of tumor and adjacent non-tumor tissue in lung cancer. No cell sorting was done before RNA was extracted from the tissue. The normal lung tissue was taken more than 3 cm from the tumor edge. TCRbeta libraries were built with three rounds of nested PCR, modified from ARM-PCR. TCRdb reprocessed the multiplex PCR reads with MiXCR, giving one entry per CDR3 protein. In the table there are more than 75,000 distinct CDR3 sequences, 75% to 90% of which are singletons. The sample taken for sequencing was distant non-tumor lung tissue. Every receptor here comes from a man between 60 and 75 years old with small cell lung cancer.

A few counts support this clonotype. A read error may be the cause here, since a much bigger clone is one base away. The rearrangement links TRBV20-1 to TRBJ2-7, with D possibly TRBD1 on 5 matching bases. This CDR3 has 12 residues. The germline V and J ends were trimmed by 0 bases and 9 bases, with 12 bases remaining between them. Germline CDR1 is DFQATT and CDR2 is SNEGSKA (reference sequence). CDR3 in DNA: TGCAGTGCTAGAGATCTCCAGGGCGGGCAGTACTTC. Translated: CSARDLQGGQYF.

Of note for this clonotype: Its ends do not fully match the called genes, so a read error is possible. Here the CDR3 DNA reads TGCAGCGCAGGGGCCAGCAATAACAGGAGGGAGACACAGTACTTC. It codes for CSAGASNNRRETQYF. The chain combines TRBV29-1 with TRBJ2-5, with D perhaps given as TRBD1 or TRBD2 (6 bases each). CDR1 and CDR2 (germline): SQVTM, ANQGSEA. This CDR3 spans 15 amino acids.

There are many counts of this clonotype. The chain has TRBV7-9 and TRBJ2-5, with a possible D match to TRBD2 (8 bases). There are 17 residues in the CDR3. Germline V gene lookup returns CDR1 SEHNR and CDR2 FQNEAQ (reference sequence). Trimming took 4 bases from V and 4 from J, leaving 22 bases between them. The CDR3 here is CASSSGRDSGPGETQYF. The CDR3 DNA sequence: TGTGCCAGCAGCTCCGGGAGGGACAGTGGACCAGGAGAGACCCAGTACTTC.

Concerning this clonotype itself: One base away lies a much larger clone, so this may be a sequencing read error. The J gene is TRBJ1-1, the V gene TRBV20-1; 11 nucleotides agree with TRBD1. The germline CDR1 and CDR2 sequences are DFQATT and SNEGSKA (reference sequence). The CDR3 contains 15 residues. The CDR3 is CSARRTGGPWTEGFF. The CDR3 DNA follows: TGCAGTGCTAGACGGACAGGGGGCCCTTGGACTGAAGGTTTCTTT.

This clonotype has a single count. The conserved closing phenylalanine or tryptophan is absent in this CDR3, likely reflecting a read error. CDR3 bases: TGTGCCAGCAGTGCGAAGGGAATAGGCGGAGAGCTGTTTTCT. Translating gives CASSAKGIGGELFS. The chain is built from TRBV2 and TRBJ2-2; D gene unclear. Germline CDR1 SNHLY, CDR2 FYNNEI. Trimming left V 4 bases short and J 11 bases short, with 17 bases between. This CDR3 region has 14 residues.

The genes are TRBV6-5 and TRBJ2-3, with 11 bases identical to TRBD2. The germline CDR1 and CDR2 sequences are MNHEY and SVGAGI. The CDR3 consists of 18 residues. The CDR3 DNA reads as TGTGCTAACAGTAACACACTAGCGGGAGTGGGGAGCACAGATACGCAGTATTTT. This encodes CANSNTLAGVGSTDTQYF.

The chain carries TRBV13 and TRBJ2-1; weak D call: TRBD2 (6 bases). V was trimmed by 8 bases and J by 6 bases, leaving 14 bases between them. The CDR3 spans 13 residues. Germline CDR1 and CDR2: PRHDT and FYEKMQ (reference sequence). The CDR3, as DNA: TGTGCCAGCCGCTCCGTCGGGAGCAATGAGCAGTTCTTC. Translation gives CASRSVGSNEQFF.

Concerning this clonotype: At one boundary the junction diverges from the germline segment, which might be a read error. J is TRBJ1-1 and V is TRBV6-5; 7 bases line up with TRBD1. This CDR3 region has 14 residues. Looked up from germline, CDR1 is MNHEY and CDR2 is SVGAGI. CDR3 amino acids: CASNSQGVDTEVLF. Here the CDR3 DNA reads TGTGCCAGCAACTCCCAGGGGGTGGACACTGAAGTTCTCTTT.

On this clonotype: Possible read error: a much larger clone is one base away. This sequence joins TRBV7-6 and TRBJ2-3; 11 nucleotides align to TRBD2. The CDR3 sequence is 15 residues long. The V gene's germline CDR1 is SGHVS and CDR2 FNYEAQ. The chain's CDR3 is CASSWTSGRTDMQYF. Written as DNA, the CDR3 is TGTGCCAGCAGCTGGACTAGCGGGCGCACAGATATGCAGTATTTT.

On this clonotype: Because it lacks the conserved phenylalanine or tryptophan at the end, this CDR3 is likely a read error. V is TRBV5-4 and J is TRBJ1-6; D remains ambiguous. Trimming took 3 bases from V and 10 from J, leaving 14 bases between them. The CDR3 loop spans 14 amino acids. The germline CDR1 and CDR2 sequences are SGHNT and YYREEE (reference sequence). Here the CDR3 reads CASSSDPEGSPLHL. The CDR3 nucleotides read TGTGCCAGCAGCTCGGACCCTGAGGGCTCACCCCTCCACTTA.

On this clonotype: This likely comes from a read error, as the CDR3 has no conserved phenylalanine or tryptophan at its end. Here the CDR3 DNA reads TGTGCCATCAACGAACACTCCGGGACAGGGTTCAATGAACAGTTCTTA. It is translated as CAINEHSGTGFNEQFL. The rearrangement links TRBV10-3 to TRBJ2-1; 9 nucleotides line up with TRBD1. The CDR3 length is 16 residues. Germline V CDR1 and CDR2: ENHRY, SYGVKD.

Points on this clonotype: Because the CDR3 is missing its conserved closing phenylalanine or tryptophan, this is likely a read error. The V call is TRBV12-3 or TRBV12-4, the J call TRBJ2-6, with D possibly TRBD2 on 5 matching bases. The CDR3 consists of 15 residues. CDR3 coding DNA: TGTGTCAGTAGTTTCGGGGTCTCTGGGGCCAACGTCCTGACTTTA. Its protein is CVSSFGVSGANVLTL.

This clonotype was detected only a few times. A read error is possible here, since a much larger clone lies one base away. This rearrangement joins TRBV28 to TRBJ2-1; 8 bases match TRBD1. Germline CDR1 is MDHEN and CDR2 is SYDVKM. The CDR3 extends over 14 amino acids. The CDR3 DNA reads TGTGCCAGCAGTTTCATCCAGGGGGCAGATGAGCGGTTCTTC. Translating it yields CASSFIQGADERFF.

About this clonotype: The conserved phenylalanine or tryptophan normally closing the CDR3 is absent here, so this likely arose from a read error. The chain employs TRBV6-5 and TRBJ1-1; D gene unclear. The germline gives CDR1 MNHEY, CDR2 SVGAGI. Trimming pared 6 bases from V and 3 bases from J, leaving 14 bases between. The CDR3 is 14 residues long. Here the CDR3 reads CASRQFISDTEAFL. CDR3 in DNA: TGTGCCAGCAGACAATTCATCAGTGACACTGAAGCTTTCCTT.

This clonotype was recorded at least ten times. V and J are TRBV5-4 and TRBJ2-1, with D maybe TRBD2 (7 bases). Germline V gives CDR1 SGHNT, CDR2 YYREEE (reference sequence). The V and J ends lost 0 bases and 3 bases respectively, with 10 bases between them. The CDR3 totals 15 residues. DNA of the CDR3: TGTGCCAGCAGCTTGGCGGGGGGCGGCTACAATGAGCAGTTCTTC. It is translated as CASSLAGGGYNEQFF.

The CDR3 reads CAINEHCGTGFNEQFF. As DNA, the CDR3 is TGTGCCATCAACGAGCACTGCGGGACAGGGTTCAATGAGCAGTTCTTC. The J gene is TRBJ2-1, the V gene TRBV10-3; 9 nucleotides align to TRBD1. J gave up 6 bases and V 7 bases, and 13 bases lay outside the gene matches. CDR1 and CDR2 from the germline V gene are ENHRY and SYGVKD. The CDR3 covers 16 residues.